Presented here are 11 T cell receptor beta chains from one specimen sequenced in a study of cytomegalovirus exposure and HLA in healthy donors. PCR was performed using 60 Vbeta and 13 Jbeta primers. Clones were sequenced by immunoSEQ multiplex PCR, and TCRdb holds only the in-frame ones, with some missing. The listing records 150,000 to 200,000 clones. Sequencing input: PBMCs. The source is a woman in her late teens or twenties in good health and CMV-seropositive.

The CDR3 coding sequence is TGTGCCAGCAGTGACGAGGACTACTCCTACAATGAGCAGTTCTTC. The encoded protein is CASSDEDYSYNEQFF. This chain links TRBV6-1 with TRBJ2-1, with D possibly matching TRBD2 (6 bases). V lost 3 bases, J lost 0 bases, and 9 bases lay in between. Germline-derived CDR1 and CDR2 are MNHNS and SASEGT. This CDR3 has 15 amino acids.

V usage is TRBV11-2 and J usage is TRBJ1-6; D is uncertain. This CDR3 comprises 19 residues. The germline V and J ends were trimmed by 0 bases and 0 bases, with 15 bases remaining between them. Looked up from germline, CDR1 is SGHAT and CDR2 is FQNNGV. CDR3 nucleotides: TGTGCCAGCAGCTTAGAGTCGGGTATAGGGAGCTCCTATAATTCACCCCTCCACTTT. Its translation is CASSLESGIGSSYNSPLHF.

The V and J genes are TRBV7-9 and TRBJ1-3, with D tentatively TRBD1 (5 bases). The CDR3 has 19 residues. Trimming pared 6 bases from V and 1 base from J, leaving 25 bases between. Germline V gene data show CDR1 as SEHNR and CDR2 as FQNEAQ (reference sequence). The CDR3 sequence is CASSRGGQYLGLSGNTIYF. Here the CDR3 DNA reads TGTGCCAGCAGTAGGGGTGGGCAATATCTTGGGCTATCTGGAAACACCATATATTTT.

This chain links TRBV10-3 with TRBJ2-7, with a possible D match to TRBD1 (6 bases). CDR1 ENHRY and CDR2 SYGVKD come from the germline V gene. The CDR3 is 12 residues long. The germline V and J ends were trimmed by 10 bases and 0 bases, with 10 bases remaining between them. The CDR3 nucleotides read TGTGCCAGCACAGGGACCTCCTACGAGCAGTACTTC. It encodes CASTGTSYEQYF.

The V and J genes are TRBV5-1 and TRBJ1-1; a weak D match, TRBD1 (5 bases). In germline, CDR1 is SGHRS, CDR2 YFSETQ. V was trimmed by 4 bases and J by 5 bases, leaving 18 bases between them. The CDR3 sequence is 15 residues long. CDR3 residues: CASSGGGTEGTEAFF. The CDR3 region has the DNA TGCGCCAGCAGCGGAGGTGGGACTGAGGGGACTGAAGCTTTCTTT. Supplemented by reference TRBV5-1 and TRBJ1-1, the full variable domain reads KAGVTQTPRYLIKTRGQQVTLSCSPISGHRSVSWYQQTPGQGLQFLFEYFSETQRNKGNFPGRFSGRQFSNSRSEMNVSTLELGDSALYLCASSGGGTEGTEAFFGQGTRLTVV.

Comment on this clone: The sample contains more than one DNA sequence encoding this CDR3. V gene TRBV5-1 combines with J gene TRBJ1-1; 10 bases fit TRBD1. The germline V gene encodes CDR1 SGHRS and CDR2 YFSETQ. V shed 0 bases, J shed 5 bases, and the junction held 1 base outside the gene matches. CDR3 length equals 14 residues. The CDR3 here is CASSLGTGGTEAFF. The CDR3 coding sequence is TGCGCCAGCAGCTTGGGGACAGGGGGGACTGAAGCTTTCTTT.

The rearrangement joins TRBV7-6 to TRBJ2-7; 8 bases agree with TRBD2. V shed 1 base, J shed 4 bases, and the junction held 6 bases outside the gene matches. The CDR3 is made up of 15 amino acids. From germline, CDR1 is SGHVS and CDR2 FNYEAQ. The CDR3: CASSLDVGGRYEQYF. For the CDR3, the DNA is TGTGCCAGCAGCTTAGACGTGGGCGGGAGGTACGAGCAGTACTTC.

The chain joins TRBV2 to TRBJ1-4; D possibly corresponds to TRBD1 (6 bases). V was pared by 5 bases and J by 0 bases, with 10 bases between. Per germline, CDR1 SNHLY and CDR2 FYNNEI. The CDR3 has 15 residues. The CDR3 region has the DNA TGTGCCAGCAGTTCGAGACAGGCAACTAATGAAAAACTGTTTTTT. Translation: CASSSRQATNEKLFF. The variable domain in full, with the rest retrieved from reference TRBV2 and TRBJ1-4, is EPEVTQTPSHQVTQMGQEVILRCVPISNHLYFYWYRQILGQKVEFLVSFYNNEISEKSEIFDDQFSVERPDGSNFTLKIRSTKLEDSAMYFCASSSRQATNEKLFFGSGTQLSVL.

The chain has TRBV19 and TRBJ2-1, with D maybe TRBD1 (5 bases). Germline CDR1 is LNHDA and CDR2 is SQIVND (reference sequence). The CDR3 runs to 14 residues. V was cut by 3 bases and J by 0 bases, with 6 bases left in between. The CDR3 DNA reads TGTGCCAGTAGTATTGACAGCTCCTACAATGAGCAGTTCTTC. It specifies CASSIDSSYNEQFF.

The genes are TRBV19 and TRBJ2-1; 11 bases are a match to TRBD2. With 10 bases clipped from V and 3 bases from J, the junction kept 17 bases outside the gene matches. The CDR3 loop spans 18 amino acids. Germline assignment: CDR1 LNHDA and CDR2 SQIVND (reference sequence). CDR3 in DNA: TGTGCCACCAGGGGGCTAGCGGGAGGAGGGGGCCACTACAATGAGCAGTTCTTC. Encoded protein: CATRGLAGGGGHYNEQFF.

This sequence joins TRBV2 and TRBJ1-5; 8 bases agree with TRBD1. V was clipped by 6 bases and J by 4 bases; unmatched bases: 8. CDR1 and CDR2 from the germline V gene are SNHLY and FYNNEI. The CDR3 loop spans 15 amino acids. The CDR3: CASRFGQGKNQPQHF. Written as DNA, the CDR3 is TGTGCCAGCAGGTTTGGACAGGGAAAAAATCAGCCCCAGCATTTT.